This T cell receptor (beta chain) was recorded in a study of shared clonotypes between healthy human individuals. Only CD45RO-negative cells positively selected for CCR7 counted as naive CD8 cells, so terminally differentiated effector memory CD45RA+ cells were excluded. Each replicate PCR on the sorted subsets used 200 ng DNA (around 31,000 T cell genomes). The repertoire was sequenced with immunoSEQ multiplex PCR; TCRdb's copy has only in-frame clones and lacks some. Of about 2 million clones in the sample, over 85% were seen once. The CDR3 runs to 12 residues. Deletions cut 5 bases from V and 5 bases from J, with 10 bases between. Germline CDR1 is PRHDT and CDR2 is FYEKMQ (reference sequence).

The chain employs TRBV13 and TRBJ2-7; the D is unclear. The sample was naive CD8+ T cells sorted from blood. The sequence was obtained from a man between 18 and 29 years old in good health. Here the CDR3 DNA reads TGTGCCAGCAGCCAATATCCTCACGAGCAGTACTTC. Translation gives CASSQYPHEQYF.